These 32 T cell receptor beta chains came from one sample sequenced in a study of graft-versus-host responses after intestinal transplantation. Sequencing used immunoSEQ multiplex PCR; TCRdb keeps in-frame clones, though not all of them. In the table there are about 130,000 clones, roughly 91% of which are singletons. Their target antigens are unknown. Specimen: unstimulated CD4+ T cells sorted from spleen or lymph node cells, collected before intestinal transplant. The receptors shown here come from a human donor who received an intestinal transplant.

This chain uses TRBV28 with TRBJ2-2; 16 positions agree with TRBD2. This CDR3 has 19 residues. Germline trimming cut 5 bases from V and 1 base from J; bases unmatched to any gene: 7. The germline V gene has CDR1 MDHEN and CDR2 SYDVKM. In DNA, the CDR3 is TGTGCCAGCAGTGCGTTGGGACTAGCGGGAGGGCGGAACACCGGGGAGCTGTTTTTT. This gives the protein CASSALGLAGGRNTGELFF.

The V gene is TRBV6-5, the J gene TRBJ2-7, with 8 bases aligning to TRBD1. The length of the CDR3 is 16 residues. V dropped 4 bases and J dropped 6; count of bases not matched to a gene: 14. Germline V gene data show CDR1 as MNHEY and CDR2 as SVGAGI. In DNA form, the CDR3 reads TGTGCCAGCAGTTTGGACTCCGGGACAGGTCTCGTCGAGCAGTACTTC. Its translation: CASSLDSGTGLVEQYF.

The chain joins TRBV6-5 to TRBJ2-5; TRBD2 aligns across 8 bases. Per germline, CDR1 MNHEY and CDR2 SVGAGI. V shed 5 bases and J 1 base; nucleotides not matched to a gene: 6. This CDR3 is 15 amino acids long. For the CDR3, the DNA is TGTGCCAGCAGTGCCACGACTAGCGTCCAAGAGACCCAGTACTTC. Residues: CASSATTSVQETQYF.

This sequence joins TRBV29-1 and TRBJ2-7; 9 nucleotides match TRBD2. Germline assignment: CDR1 SQVTM and CDR2 ANQGSEA. This CDR3 spans 13 amino acids. V gave up 5 bases and J gave up 0 bases; unmatched junction bases: 2. CDR3 protein: CSVSGRLSYEQYF. The CDR3, as DNA: TGCAGCGTTAGCGGGAGGCTCTCCTACGAGCAGTACTTC.

This chain connects TRBV27 to TRBJ2-1, with 10 bases fitting TRBD2. The germline gives CDR1 MNHEY, CDR2 SMNVEV (reference sequence). The length of the CDR3 is 16 residues. J was trimmed by 2 bases and V by 5 bases; bases with no gene match: 6. The CDR3 reads CASSTTSGNPYNEQFF. In nucleotides, the CDR3 is TGTGCCAGCAGTACAACTAGCGGGAATCCCTACAATGAGCAGTTCTTC.

The gene calls are TRBV30 and TRBJ1-3; D possibly corresponds to TRBD1 (6 bases). Germline lookup yields CDR1 GTSNPN and CDR2 SVGIG (reference sequence). Deletions cut 0 bases from V and 4 bases from J, with 10 bases between. The CDR3 spans 14 residues. CDR3 residues: CAWSVAGGGNTIYF. DNA for the CDR3: TGTGCCTGGAGTGTTGCGGGGGGCGGAAACACCATATATTTT.

The rearrangement links TRBV30 to TRBJ2-7; D might be TRBD2 (5 bases). CDR3 size: 14 residues. Between the trimmed V and J ends, which lost 0 bases and 4 bases, there was a span of 13 bases. Germline CDR1 and CDR2: GTSNPN and SVGIG (reference sequence). DNA for the CDR3: TGTGCCTGGAGTGTACACAACGGGAAATACGAGCAGTACTTC. Translating it yields CAWSVHNGKYEQYF.

The V and J genes are TRBV7-6 and TRBJ2-2; TRBD2 agrees at 10 bases. The germline gives CDR1 SGHVS, CDR2 FNYEAQ. J lost 3 bases, V lost 0 bases, and 4 bases had no gene match. The CDR3 is 17 residues long. In DNA form, the CDR3 reads TGTGCCAGCAGCTTAGCGACTAGCGGGTCCCACACCGGGGAGCTGTTTTTT. Translation: CASSLATSGSHTGELFF.

There are a few counts of this clone. The J gene is TRBJ1-2, the V gene TRBV4-1, with 11 bases lining up with TRBD1. The J segment lost 2 bases and the V segment lost 1 base, leaving 6 bases of the junction unmatched. From germline, CDR1 is MGHRA and CDR2 YSYEKL. The CDR3 totals 17 residues. CDR3 coding DNA: TGCGCCAGCAGCCAAGGGACAGGGGGCTTTGGGAACTATGGCTACACCTTC. This gives the protein CASSQGTGGFGNYGYTF.

The chain has TRBV5-1 and TRBJ2-7, with D possibly matching TRBD1 (5 bases). Germline V gene sequence: CDR1 SGHRS, CDR2 YFSETQ. Trimming took 1 base from V and 2 from J, leaving 7 bases between them. The length of the CDR3 is 13 residues. The CDR3: CASSLTGAYEQYF. CDR3 nucleotides: TGCGCCAGCAGCTTGACAGGTGCCTACGAGCAGTACTTC.

The chain employs TRBV27 and TRBJ2-5; D may be TRBD2 (5 bases). Germline CDR1 and CDR2: MNHEY and SMNVEV (reference sequence). V was clipped by 2 bases and J by 1 base, with 17 bases between them. The CDR3 spans 17 residues. The CDR3 protein is CASSLRWLADTQETQYF. The CDR3 DNA is TGTGCCAGCAGTTTACGCTGGCTAGCAGATACCCAAGAGACCCAGTACTTC.

This chain connects TRBV27 to TRBJ1-4; 9 nucleotides match TRBD1. Unmatched junction bases numbered 8, after V lost 5 bases and J lost 7 bases. Germline-derived CDR1 and CDR2 are MNHEY and SMNVEV (reference sequence). The CDR3 contains 15 residues. The CDR3 here is CASSRQGELGEKLFF. As DNA, the CDR3 is TGTGCCAGCAGTAGACAGGGGGAACTGGGTGAAAAACTGTTTTTT.

J is TRBJ2-2 and V is TRBV6-5, with D possibly TRBD1 on 6 matching bases. CDR3 size: 15 residues. Trimming removed 4 bases from V and 8 bases from J, with 17 bases in between. The germline gives CDR1 MNHEY, CDR2 SVGAGI. The CDR3 DNA reads as TGTGCCAGCAGTTGGGAGCCAGGGGTCAGGGGGGAGCTGTTTTTT. Translation gives CASSWEPGVRGELFF.

The V and J genes are TRBV28 and TRBJ1-6; 9 bases map to TRBD1. Per germline, CDR1 MDHEN and CDR2 SYDVKM. The CDR3 has 14 amino acids. V shed 6 bases and J 9 bases; nucleotides not matched to a gene: 6. The CDR3: CASRPGQGGSPLHF. The CDR3 DNA follows: TGTGCCAGCAGACCGGGACAGGGTGGTTCACCCCTCCACTTT. Filled out from reference TRBV28 and TRBJ1-6, the complete variable domain reads DVKVTQSSRYLVKRTGEKVFLECVQDMDHENMFWYRQDPGLGLRLIYFSYDVKMKEKGDIPEGYSVSREKKERFSLILESASTNQTSMYLCASRPGQGGSPLHFGNGTRLTVT.

The V and J genes are TRBV7-9 and TRBJ1-1; tentative D call: TRBD1 (6 bases). V dropped 0 bases and J dropped 5 bases, with 13 bases sitting between them. Per germline, CDR1 SEHNR and CDR2 FQNEAQ (reference sequence). This CDR3 contains 15 residues. The CDR3 DNA is TGTGCCAGCAGCTTAGCCTCGGGGGCCGGAACTGAAGCTTTCTTT. This gives the protein CASSLASGAGTEAFF. Variable domain in full (rest from reference TRBV7-9 and TRBJ1-1): DTGVSQNPRHKITKRGQNVTFRCDPISEHNRLYWYRQTLGQGPEFLTYFQNEAQLEKSRLLSDRFSAERPKGSFSTLEIQRTEQGDSAMYLCASSLASGAGTEAFFGQGTRLTVV.

The chain joins TRBV5-1 to TRBJ2-7; tentatively, D is TRBD2 (5 bases). Germline loops: CDR1 SGHRS, CDR2 YFSETQ. The CDR3 covers 14 residues. V lost 0 bases and J lost 7, with 14 bases in between. CDR3 DNA: TGCGCCAGCAGCTTGGGAGGGAGCGTCGGGGAGCAGTACTTC. Its translation: CASSLGGSVGEQYF.

V usage is TRBV4-2 and J usage is TRBJ1-6, with TRBD1 matching over 8 bases. Trimming removed 0 bases from V and 10 bases from J; junction bases left unmatched: 14. Germline assignment: CDR1 LGHNA and CDR2 YNFKEQ. This CDR3 contains 18 residues. In nucleotides, the CDR3 is TGTGCCAGCAGCCAAGATTCTGGCAGGGGGCGCGGAGACTCACCCCTCCACTTT. This encodes CASSQDSGRGRGDSPLHF.

The V call is TRBV6-4, the J call TRBJ2-7, with TRBD2 matching over 9 bases. The CDR3 has 14 residues. Trimming removed 11 bases from V and 4 bases from J; junction bases left unmatched: 12. Germline loops: CDR1 MRHNA, CDR2 SNTAGT. CDR3 loop: CAPNRGTSPYEQYF. The CDR3 coding sequence is TGTGCCCCAAACCGAGGGACTAGCCCATACGAGCAGTACTTC.

The chain has TRBV30 and TRBJ1-5; D is undetermined. Trimming left V 1 base short and J 7 bases short, with 11 bases between. CDR3 length: 13 amino acids. Germline loops: CDR1 GTSNPN, CDR2 SVGIG (reference sequence). CDR3: CAWSEALGQPQHF. DNA of the CDR3: TGTGCCTGGAGTGAGGCCTTGGGGCAGCCCCAGCATTTT.

The chain employs TRBV2 and TRBJ2-5; 9 bases are shared with TRBD2. The length of the CDR3 is 15 residues. The V gene's germline CDR1 is SNHLY and CDR2 FYNNEI. V lost 1 base and J lost 9; bases outside the gene matches: 9. CDR3: CASSEGGLAGVAQYF. As DNA, the CDR3 is TGTGCCAGCAGTGAAGGCGGGTTAGCGGGGGTGGCCCAGTACTTC.

The chain has TRBV5-4 and TRBJ1-2; perhaps TRBD1 as D (5 bases). Trimming took 7 bases from V and 6 from J, leaving 22 bases between them. The CDR3 contains 15 residues. Germline CDR1 reads SGHNT; CDR2 reads YYREEE (reference sequence). This CDR3 is CASWARGEMRNGYTF. The DNA for the CDR3 is TGTGCCAGCTGGGCGAGGGGAGAGATGCGTAATGGCTACACCTTC.

V usage is TRBV6-5 and J usage is TRBJ1-5; 7 nucleotides agree with TRBD1. Germline V gene data show CDR1 as MNHEY and CDR2 as SVGAGI. V lost 4 bases, J lost 4 bases, and 7 bases stayed unmatched. This CDR3 has 15 residues. CDR3 sequence: CASSSRQGPNQPQHF. The CDR3 DNA follows: TGTGCCAGCAGTTCCCGACAGGGTCCTAATCAGCCCCAGCATTTT.

This clone showed up just once. This rearrangement joins TRBV28 to TRBJ2-3; a possible D gene is TRBD1 (7 bases). The CDR3 is 15 residues long. Trimming removed 3 bases from V and 5 bases from J, with 15 bases in between. CDR1 and CDR2 from the germline V gene are MDHEN and SYDVKM. The CDR3 sequence: CASSLRQGGGDTQYF. The CDR3 DNA is TGTGCCAGCAGTTTGAGACAGGGAGGCGGAGATACGCAGTATTTT.

The rearrangement links TRBV4-1 to TRBJ1-2, with D tentatively TRBD1 (6 bases). Trimming removed 1 base at V and 2 bases at J, with 14 bases between. Germline CDR1 is MGHRA and CDR2 is YSYEKL. The CDR3 runs 16 residues. CDR3 sequence: CASSQVPQGSNYGYTF. DNA of the CDR3: TGCGCCAGCAGCCAAGTGCCACAGGGCTCCAACTATGGCTACACCTTC.

V is TRBV5-1 and J is TRBJ2-7; weak D call: TRBD2 (5 bases). The CDR3 contains 14 residues. Trimming cost V 0 bases and J 4 bases, with 11 bases left between them. Germline V gene lookup returns CDR1 SGHRS and CDR2 YFSETQ. The CDR3 sequence is CASSLASRVYEQYF. The CDR3 DNA sequence: TGCGCCAGCAGCTTGGCTTCGCGGGTTTACGAGCAGTACTTC.

The chain recombines TRBV6-5 with TRBJ2-1; D not certain. In germline, CDR1 is MNHEY, CDR2 SVGAGI. V was clipped by 5 bases and J by 4 bases, with 9 bases between them. The CDR3 sequence is 13 residues long. CDR3 DNA: TGTGCCAGCAGTCCCACAGTTTACAATGAGCAGTTCTTC. Amino acid sequence: CASSPTVYNEQFF.

This rearrangement joins TRBV30 to TRBJ2-1; D ambiguous. Germline V gene data show CDR1 as GTSNPN and CDR2 as SVGIG (reference sequence). Trimming took 4 bases from V and 8 from J, leaving 9 bases between them. The CDR3 loop spans 11 amino acids. CDR3 residues: CAWTLWDEQFF. The DNA for the CDR3 is TGTGCCTGGACCCTATGGGATGAGCAGTTCTTC.

This rearrangement joins TRBV27 to TRBJ1-4, with 9 bases lining up with TRBD1. V was clipped by 5 bases and J by 4 bases; unmatched bases: 5. The germline V gene encodes CDR1 MNHEY and CDR2 SMNVEV (reference sequence). The CDR3 contains 15 residues. The CDR3 bases are TGTGCCAGCAGTATGGGGACAGGGCTTAATGAAAAACTGTTTTTT. Amino acid sequence: CASSMGTGLNEKLFF.

This chain uses TRBV21-1 with TRBJ2-1. TRBV21-1 constitutes a pseudogene. This CDR3 comprises 11 residues. DNA of the CDR3: TGTGCCAGCGGCGCTCTCCATGGGCAGTTCTTC. Translating it yields CASGALHGQFF.

This chain links TRBV7-2 with TRBJ2-5; weak D call: TRBD2 (6 bases). Trimming stripped 3 bases from V and 3 bases from J, with 17 bases between. The germline V gene has CDR1 SGHTA and CDR2 FQGNSA. This CDR3 contains 16 residues. The CDR3 loop reads CASSFVGGELKETQYF. CDR3 bases: TGTGCCAGCAGCTTCGTAGGAGGGGAACTTAAAGAGACCCAGTACTTC.

V is TRBV27 and J is TRBJ1-1; D is undetermined. Germline V gene sequence: CDR1 MNHEY, CDR2 SMNVEV (reference sequence). The V and J ends lost 1 base and 1 base respectively, with 7 bases between them. The CDR3 covers 14 residues. This chain's CDR3 is CASSLFEENTEAFF. In DNA form, the CDR3 reads TGTGCCAGCAGTTTATTCGAGGAGAACACTGAAGCTTTCTTT.

The rearrangement uses TRBV29-1 and TRBJ2-2, with D possibly matching TRBD1 (5 bases). Trimming removed 8 bases from V and 6 bases from J, with 10 bases in between. The CDR3 has 11 residues. CDR1 is SQVTM and CDR2 is ANQGSEA in the germline V gene. The DNA for the CDR3 is TGCAGCATCAAAGGGGCCGGGGAGCTGTTTTTT. Amino acids: CSIKGAGELFF.